This T cell receptor beta chain was found in a study of OX40 agonist ivuxolimab in advanced cancers. At the level of the whole study: The costimulatory receptor OX40 (CD134) was targeted by ivuxolimab, a fully human IgG2 agonistic monoclonal antibody. Intravenous ivuxolimab was administered to patients every 2 weeks at six dose levels: 0.01, 0.1, 0.3, 1.5, 3 and 10 mg/kg. Of the 50 to 55 patients in dose escalation, some 20 had hepatocellular carcinoma, some 15 had melanoma, 9 had renal cell carcinoma and 9 had head and neck cancer. A male proportion of roughly 85% and a mean age of roughly 55 years, ranging from roughly 23 to 79, were recorded for the dose-escalation cohort. Prior anti-PD-1, anti-PD-L1 or anti-CTLA-4 therapy was permitted, and 40% to 50% of dose-escalation patients had received checkpoint inhibitors. Partial responses occurred in three dose-escalation patients: two with cutaneous melanoma and one with hepatocellular carcinoma. Peripheral TCRbeta sequencing was intended to test whether TCR sequence diversity was altered and clonal T-cell expansion was caused by ivuxolimab. The paper covers the monotherapy dose-escalation part of the phase I ivuxolimab trial, which included N of about 50 patients.

Between the V and J ends, shortened by 4 bases and 3 bases respectively, the junction contains 13 bases. Including cysteine and phenylalanine, the CDR3 has 15 amino acids. The retained sequence is limited to the CDR3, 45 bases, with the frame set at the first base. Study-level results and caveats: On average, CD8+ T cells showed more expanded clones than CD4+ T cells after ivuxolimab. In the 0.1-3.0 mg/kg groups, partial responders had among the lowest normalized peripheral clonal expansion, particularly in CD8+ T cells. Antigen specificity was not determined for the clonally expanded peripheral T cells. Low levels of normalized T-cell clonal expansion were also seen in some nonresponding patients. At doses of 0.1 to 3.0 mg/kg, clonal expansion of both CD4+ and CD8+ T cells in blood was seen between baseline and week 6.

Genomic DNA was extracted from sorted cells for sequencing of the TCRbeta CDR3 region. TCRbeta CDR3 regions were sequenced using the immunoSEQ Assay. Sourced from immuneACCESS, this table was stored by TCRdb with only in-frame sequences that have V and J called. A share of the clones is absent; for the studies checked, an unresolved V gene accounts for under half, and the remainder has no known explanation. The sample table contains about 13,000 clones; only one count was recorded for roughly 80% of them. About 40% of the sample comes from the top ten. Patients with a history of autoimmune disease or receiving systemic immunosuppression were excluded from the trial. In every dose cohort, peripheral blood was drawn for TCR sequencing at baseline, cycle 4 day 1, and cycle 7 day 1. Samples were obtained from an open-label, multicenter, first-in-human phase I dose-escalation trial of ivuxolimab. Adults with locally advanced or metastatic melanoma, renal cell, hepatocellular, or head and neck squamous cell carcinoma were enrolled in the trial. CD4+ and CD8+ T cells were sorted separately from peripheral blood before TCR sequencing.

Points on this clone: Its antigen is currently not known. The record has no base qualities; no much larger clone is one base away.

The sequence is built from TRBV23-1 and TRBJ2-1; the D segment could be TRBD2, given 6 matching bases. TRBV23-1 is an open reading frame whose function is uncertain. Sequenced here: CD4+ or CD8+ T cells sorted from blood, sampled in a trial of the OX40 agonist ivuxolimab. The sequence derives from an adult with an advanced solid tumor such as melanoma, head and neck, liver or kidney cancer. The CDR3 corresponds to CASSPRGIRYNEQFF. The nucleotide sequence is TGCGCCAGCAGTCCGCGGGGTATACGCTACAATGAGCAGTTCTTC.